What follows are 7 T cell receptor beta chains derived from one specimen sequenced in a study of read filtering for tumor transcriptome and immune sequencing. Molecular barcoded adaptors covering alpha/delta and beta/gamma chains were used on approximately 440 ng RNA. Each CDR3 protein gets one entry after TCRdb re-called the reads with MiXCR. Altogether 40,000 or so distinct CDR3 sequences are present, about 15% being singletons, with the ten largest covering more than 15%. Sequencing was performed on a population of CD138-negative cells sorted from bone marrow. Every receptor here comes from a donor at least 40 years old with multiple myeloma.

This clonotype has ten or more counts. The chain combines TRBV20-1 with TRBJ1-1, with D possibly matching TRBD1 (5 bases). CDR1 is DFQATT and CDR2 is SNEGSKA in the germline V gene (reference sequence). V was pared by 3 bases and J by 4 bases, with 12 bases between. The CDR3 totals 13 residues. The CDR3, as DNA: TGCAGTGCTAGGGGGGGTCTCGGCACTGAAGCTTTCTTT. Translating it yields CSARGGLGTEAFF.

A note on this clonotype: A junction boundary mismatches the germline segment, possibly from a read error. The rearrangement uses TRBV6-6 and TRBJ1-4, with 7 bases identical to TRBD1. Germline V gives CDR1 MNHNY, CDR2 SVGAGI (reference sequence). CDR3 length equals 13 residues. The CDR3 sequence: CASGGTANEELFF. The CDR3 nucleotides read TGTGCCAGCGGGGGGACAGCTAATGAAGAACTGTTTTTT.

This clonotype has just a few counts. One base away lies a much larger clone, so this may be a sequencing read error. The CDR3: CASSQDLDSNEQFF. The DNA for the CDR3 is TGTGCCAGCAGCCAAGACTTGGACAGCAATGAGCAGTTCTTC. The rearrangement joins TRBV3-1 to TRBJ2-1, with TRBD1 as a possible D gene (6 bases). This CDR3 contains 14 residues. Trimming stripped 0 bases from V and 6 bases from J, with 9 bases between. Germline V gene lookup returns CDR1 LGHDT and CDR2 YNNKEL (reference sequence).

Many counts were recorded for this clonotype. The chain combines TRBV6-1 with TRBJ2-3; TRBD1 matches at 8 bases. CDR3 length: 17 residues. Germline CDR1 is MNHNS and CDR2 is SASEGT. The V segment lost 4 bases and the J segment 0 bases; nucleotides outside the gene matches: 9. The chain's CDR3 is CASSAYPTGASTDTQYF. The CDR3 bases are TGTGCCAGCAGTGCTTACCCGACAGGGGCAAGCACAGATACGCAGTATTTT.

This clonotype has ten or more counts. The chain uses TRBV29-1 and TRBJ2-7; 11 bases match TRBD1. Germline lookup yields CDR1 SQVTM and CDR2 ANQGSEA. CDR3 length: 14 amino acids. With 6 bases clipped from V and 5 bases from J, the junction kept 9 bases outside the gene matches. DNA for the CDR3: TGCAGCGTGCAGGGGGGACAGGGGGTCGACGAGCAGTACTTC. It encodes CSVQGGQGVDEQYF.

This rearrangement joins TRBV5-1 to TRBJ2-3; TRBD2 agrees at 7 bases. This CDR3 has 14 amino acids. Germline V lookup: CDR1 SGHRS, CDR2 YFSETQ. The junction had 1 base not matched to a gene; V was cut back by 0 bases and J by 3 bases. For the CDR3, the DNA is TGCGCCAGCAGCTTGGCAGCGGGGACAGATACGCAGTATTTT. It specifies CASSLAAGTDTQYF.

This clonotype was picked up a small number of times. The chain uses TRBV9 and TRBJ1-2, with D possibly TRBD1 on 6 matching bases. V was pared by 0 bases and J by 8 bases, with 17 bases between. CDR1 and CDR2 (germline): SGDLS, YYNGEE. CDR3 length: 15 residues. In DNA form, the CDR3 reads TGTGCCAGCAGCGTAGGGGGAACAGGGTCTGGCGGCTACACCTTC. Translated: CASSVGGTGSGGYTF.